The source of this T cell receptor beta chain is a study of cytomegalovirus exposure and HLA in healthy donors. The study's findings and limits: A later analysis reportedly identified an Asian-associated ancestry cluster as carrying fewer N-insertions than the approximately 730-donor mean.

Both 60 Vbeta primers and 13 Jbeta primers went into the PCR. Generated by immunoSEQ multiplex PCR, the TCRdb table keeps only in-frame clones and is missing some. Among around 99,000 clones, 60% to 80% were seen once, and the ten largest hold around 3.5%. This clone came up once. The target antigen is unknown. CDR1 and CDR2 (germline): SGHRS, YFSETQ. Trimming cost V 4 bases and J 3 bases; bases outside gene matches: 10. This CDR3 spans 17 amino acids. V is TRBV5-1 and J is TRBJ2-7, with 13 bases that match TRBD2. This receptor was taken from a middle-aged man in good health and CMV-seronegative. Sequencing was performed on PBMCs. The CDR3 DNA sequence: TGCGCCAGCAGCGTAGGGACTAGCGGGATTACCTTCTACGAGCAGTACTTC. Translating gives CASSVGTSGITFYEQYF.